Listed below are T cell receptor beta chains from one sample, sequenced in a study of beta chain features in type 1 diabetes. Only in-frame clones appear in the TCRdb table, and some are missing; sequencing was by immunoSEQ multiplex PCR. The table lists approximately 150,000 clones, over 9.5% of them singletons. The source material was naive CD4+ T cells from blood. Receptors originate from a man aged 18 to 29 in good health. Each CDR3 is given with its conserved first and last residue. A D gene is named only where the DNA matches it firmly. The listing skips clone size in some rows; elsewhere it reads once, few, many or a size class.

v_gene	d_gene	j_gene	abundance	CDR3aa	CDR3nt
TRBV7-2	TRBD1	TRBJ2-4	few	CASSPRWDSQNIQYF	TGTGCCAGCAGCCCACGGTGGGACAGCCAAAACATTCAGTACTTC
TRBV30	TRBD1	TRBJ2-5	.	CAWGQGEETQYF	TGTGCCTGGGGACAGGGGGAAGAGACCCAGTACTTC
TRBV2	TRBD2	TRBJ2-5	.	CASSPGGVQETQYF	TGTGCCAGCAGTCCGGGGGGGGTACAGGAGACCCAGTACTTC
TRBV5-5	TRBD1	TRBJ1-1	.	CASSRQGLSTEAFF	TGTGCCAGCAGCAGACAGGGGCTGAGCACTGAAGCTTTCTTT
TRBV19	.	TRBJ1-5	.	CASSGGGGYQPQHF	TGTGCCAGTAGTGGGGGAGGAGGCTATCAGCCCCAGCATTTT
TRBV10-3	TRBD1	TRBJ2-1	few	CAISEQPGQGYNEQFF	TGTGCCATCAGTGAACAACCGGGACAGGGCTACAATGAGCAGTTCTTC
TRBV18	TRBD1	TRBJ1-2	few	CASSPRGGQAPDGYTF	TGTGCCAGCTCACCACGTGGGGGACAGGCTCCGGATGGCTACACCTTC
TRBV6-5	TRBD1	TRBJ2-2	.	CASSSPTGGNGELFF	TGTGCCAGCAGTTCTCCGACAGGGGGGAACGGGGAGCTGTTTTTT
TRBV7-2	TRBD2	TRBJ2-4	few	CASSPSGGGIAKNIQYF	TGTGCCAGCAGCCCTAGCGGGGGGGGGATAGCCAAAAACATTCAGTACTTC
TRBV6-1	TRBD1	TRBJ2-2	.	CASRPTGSDGELFF	TGTGCCAGCAGGCCGACAGGGAGTGACGGGGAGCTGTTTTTT
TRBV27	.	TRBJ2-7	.	CASSYRRTDSYEQYF	TGTGCCAGCAGTTACCGAAGGACAGACTCCTACGAGCAGTACTTC
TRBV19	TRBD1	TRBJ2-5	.	CASSPWGQAKETQYF	TGTGCCAGTAGCCCTTGGGGACAGGCGAAAGAGACCCAGTACTTC
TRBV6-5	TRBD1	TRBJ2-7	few	CASKRQGVPYEQYF	TGTGCCAGCAAGAGGCAGGGGGTTCCCTACGAGCAGTACTTC
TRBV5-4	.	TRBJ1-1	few	CASSFGQALNTEAFF	TGTGCCAGCAGCTTTGGCCAGGCACTGAACACTGAAGCTTTCTTT
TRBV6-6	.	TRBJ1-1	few	CASSDNEAFF	TGTGCCAGCAGTGATAACGAGGCTTTCTTT
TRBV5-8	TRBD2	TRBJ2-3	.	CASRSKIAGGTDTQYF	TGTGCCAGCAGATCGAAAATAGCGGGGGGGACAGATACGCAGTATTTT
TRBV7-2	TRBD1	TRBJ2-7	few	CASSPDRAYEQYF	TGTGCCAGCAGCCCCGACAGGGCCTACGAGCAGTACTTC
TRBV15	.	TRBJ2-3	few	CATSTAQSRTDTQYF	TGTGCCACCAGCACGGCACAGAGCCGCACAGATACGCAGTATTTT
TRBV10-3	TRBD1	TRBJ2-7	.	CAISNPGQPYEQYF	TGTGCCATCAGTAATCCGGGACAGCCCTACGAGCAGTACTTC
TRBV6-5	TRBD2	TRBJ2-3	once	CASSERGSAQYF	TGTGCCAGCAGTGAGCGGGGGTCGGCGCAGTATTTT
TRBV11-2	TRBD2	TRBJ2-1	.	CASSFRVGGANEQFF	TGTGCCAGCAGCTTTCGAGTCGGGGGGGCCAATGAGCAGTTCTTC
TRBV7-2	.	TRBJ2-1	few	CASSSGQFNEQFF	TGTGCCAGCAGCTCCGGACAGTTCAATGAGCAGTTCTTC
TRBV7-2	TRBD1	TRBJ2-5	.	CASSSRTGTQETQYF	TGTGCCAGCAGCTCACGGACAGGGACACAAGAGACCCAGTACTTC
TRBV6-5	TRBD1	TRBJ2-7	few	CASSGDRGVHEQYF	TGTGCCAGCAGTGGAGACAGGGGTGTCCACGAGCAGTACTTC
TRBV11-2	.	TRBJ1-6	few	CASSWEGYSPLHF	TGTGCCAGCAGCTGGGAGGGTTATTCACCCCTCCACTTT
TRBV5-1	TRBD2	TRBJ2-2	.	CASSPGLAGVPTGELFF	TGCGCCAGCAGCCCCGGACTAGCGGGGGTCCCCACCGGGGAGCTGTTTTTT
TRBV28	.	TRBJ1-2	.	CASNRMGAAGYTF	TGTGCCAGCAACAGAATGGGGGCTGCTGGCTACACCTTC
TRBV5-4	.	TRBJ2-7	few	CASSLGGAGSYEQYF	TGTGCCAGCAGCTTGGGGGGAGCCGGCTCCTACGAGCAGTACTTC
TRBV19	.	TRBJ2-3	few	CASSSKGGTDTQYF	TGTGCCAGTAGTAGCAAGGGAGGCACAGATACGCAGTATTTT
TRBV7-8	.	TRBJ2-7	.	CASSLARYEQYF	TGTGCCAGCAGCTTAGCGCGGTACGAGCAGTACTTC
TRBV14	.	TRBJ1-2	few	CASSQGQGNYGYTF	TGTGCCAGCAGCCAAGGGCAGGGAAACTATGGCTACACCTTC